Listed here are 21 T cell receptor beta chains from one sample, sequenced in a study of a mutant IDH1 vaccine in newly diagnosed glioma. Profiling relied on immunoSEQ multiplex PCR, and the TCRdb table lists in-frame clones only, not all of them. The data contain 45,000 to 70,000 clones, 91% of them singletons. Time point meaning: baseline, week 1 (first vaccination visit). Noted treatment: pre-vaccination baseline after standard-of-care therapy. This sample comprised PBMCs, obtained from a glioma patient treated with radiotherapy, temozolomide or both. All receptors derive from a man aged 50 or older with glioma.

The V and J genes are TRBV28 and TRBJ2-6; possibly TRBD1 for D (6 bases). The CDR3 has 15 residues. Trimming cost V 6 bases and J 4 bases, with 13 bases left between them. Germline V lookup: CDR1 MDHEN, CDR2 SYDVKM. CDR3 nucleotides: TGTGCCAGCAGGCCGAACAGGGCCGGGGCCAACGTCCTGACTTTC. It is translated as CASRPNRAGANVLTF. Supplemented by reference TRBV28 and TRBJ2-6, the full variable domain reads DVKVTQSSRYLVKRTGEKVFLECVQDMDHENMFWYRQDPGLGLRLIYFSYDVKMKEKGDIPEGYSVSREKKERFSLILESASTNQTSMYLCASRPNRAGANVLTFGAGSRLTVL.

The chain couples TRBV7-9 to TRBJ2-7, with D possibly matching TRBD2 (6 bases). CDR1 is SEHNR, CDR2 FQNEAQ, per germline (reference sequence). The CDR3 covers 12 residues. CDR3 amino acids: CVTRRGNYEQYF. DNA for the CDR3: TGTGTCACCCGTCGGGGGAACTACGAGCAGTACTTC.

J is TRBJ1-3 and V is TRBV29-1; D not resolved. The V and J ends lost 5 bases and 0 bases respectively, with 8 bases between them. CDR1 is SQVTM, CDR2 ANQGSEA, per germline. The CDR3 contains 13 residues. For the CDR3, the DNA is TGCAGCGTTTCGCCTGACTCTGGAAACACCATATATTTT. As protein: CSVSPDSGNTIYF.

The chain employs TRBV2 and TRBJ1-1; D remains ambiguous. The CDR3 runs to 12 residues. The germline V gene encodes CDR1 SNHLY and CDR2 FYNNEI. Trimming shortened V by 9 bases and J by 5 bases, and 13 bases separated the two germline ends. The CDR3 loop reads CASFRGVTEAFF. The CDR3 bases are TGTGCCAGTTTTCGGGGTGTAACTGAAGCTTTCTTT.

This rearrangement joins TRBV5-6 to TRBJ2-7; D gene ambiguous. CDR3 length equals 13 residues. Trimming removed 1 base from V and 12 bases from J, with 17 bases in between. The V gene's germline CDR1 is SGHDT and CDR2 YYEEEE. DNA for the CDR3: TGTGCCAGCAGCTTGACCCAGGACCCGGGCGGGTACTTC. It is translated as CASSLTQDPGGYF. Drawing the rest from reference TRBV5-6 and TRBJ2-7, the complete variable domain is DAGVTQSPTHLIKTRGQQVTLRCSPKSGHDTVSWYQQALGQGPQFIFQYYEEEERQRGNFPDRFSGHQFPNYSSELNVNALLLGDSALYLCASSLTQDPGGYFGPGTRLTVT.

This CDR3 is CAGKGNQPQHF. The CDR3 DNA reads TGTGCCGGAAAGGGCAATCAGCCCCAGCATTTT. This rearrangement joins TRBV27 to TRBJ1-5; D not certain. This CDR3 comprises 11 residues. In germline, CDR1 is MNHEY, CDR2 SMNVEV (reference sequence). Trimming removed 11 bases from V and 2 bases from J, with 7 bases in between.

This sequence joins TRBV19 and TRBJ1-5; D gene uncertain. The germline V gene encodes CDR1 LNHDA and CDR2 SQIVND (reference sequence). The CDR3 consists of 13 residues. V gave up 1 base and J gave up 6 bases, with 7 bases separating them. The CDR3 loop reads CASSIGASQPQHF. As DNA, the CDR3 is TGTGCCAGTAGTATAGGGGCGAGTCAGCCCCAGCATTTT. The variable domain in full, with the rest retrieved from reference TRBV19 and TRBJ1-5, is DGGITQSPKYLFRKEGQNVTLSCEQNLNHDAMYWYRQDPGQGLRLIYYSQIVNDFQKGDIAEGYSVSREKKESFPLTVTSAQKNPTAFYLCASSIGASQPQHFGDGTRLSIL.

DNA for the CDR3: TGCGCCAGCAGCTCTTCGGTGAACACTGAAGCTTTCTTT. It is translated as CASSSSVNTEAFF. The genes are TRBV5-1 and TRBJ1-1, with D unclear. Per germline, CDR1 SGHRS and CDR2 YFSETQ. The CDR3 has 13 residues. Trimming shortened V by 3 bases and J by 0 bases, and 6 bases separated the two germline ends.

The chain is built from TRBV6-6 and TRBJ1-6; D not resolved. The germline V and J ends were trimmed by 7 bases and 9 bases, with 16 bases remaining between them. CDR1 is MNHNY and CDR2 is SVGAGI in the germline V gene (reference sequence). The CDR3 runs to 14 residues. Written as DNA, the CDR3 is TGTGCCAGCACCGAGTCGAGGGTGCGTTCACCCCTCCACTTT. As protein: CASTESRVRSPLHF.

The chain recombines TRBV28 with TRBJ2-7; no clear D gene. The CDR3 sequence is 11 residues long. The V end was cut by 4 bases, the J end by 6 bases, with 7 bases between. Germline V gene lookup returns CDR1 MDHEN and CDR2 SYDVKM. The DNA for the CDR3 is TGTGCCAGCAGTTCCCAGGTCGAGCAGTACTTC. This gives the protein CASSSQVEQYF. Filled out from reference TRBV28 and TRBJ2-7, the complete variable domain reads DVKVTQSSRYLVKRTGEKVFLECVQDMDHENMFWYRQDPGLGLRLIYFSYDVKMKEKGDIPEGYSVSREKKERFSLILESASTNQTSMYLCASSSQVEQYFGPGTRLTVT.

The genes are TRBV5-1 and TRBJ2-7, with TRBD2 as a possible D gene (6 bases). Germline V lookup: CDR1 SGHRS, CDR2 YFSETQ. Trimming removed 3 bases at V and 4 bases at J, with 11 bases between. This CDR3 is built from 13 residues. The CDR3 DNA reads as TGCGCCAGCAGCTCGGCTAGCGAGTACGAGCAGTACTTC. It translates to CASSSASEYEQYF.

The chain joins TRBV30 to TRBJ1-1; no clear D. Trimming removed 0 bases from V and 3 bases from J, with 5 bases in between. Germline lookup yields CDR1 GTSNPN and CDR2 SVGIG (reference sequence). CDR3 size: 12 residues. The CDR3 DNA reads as TGTGCCTGGAGTGTGTCAGACACTGAAGCTTTCTTT. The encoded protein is CAWSVSDTEAFF.

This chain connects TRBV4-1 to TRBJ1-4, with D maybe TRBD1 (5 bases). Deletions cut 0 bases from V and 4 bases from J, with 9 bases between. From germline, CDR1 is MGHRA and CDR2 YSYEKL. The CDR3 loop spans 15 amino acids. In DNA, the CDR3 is TGCGCCAGCAGCCAAGATCTGGGGGTTAATGAAAAACTGTTTTTT. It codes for CASSQDLGVNEKLFF.

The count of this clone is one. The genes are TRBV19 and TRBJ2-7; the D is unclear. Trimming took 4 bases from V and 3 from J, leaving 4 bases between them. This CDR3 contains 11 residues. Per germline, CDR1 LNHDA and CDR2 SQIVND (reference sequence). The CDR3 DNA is TGTGCCAGTAGTAACCTCTACGAGCAGTACTTC. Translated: CASSNLYEQYF.

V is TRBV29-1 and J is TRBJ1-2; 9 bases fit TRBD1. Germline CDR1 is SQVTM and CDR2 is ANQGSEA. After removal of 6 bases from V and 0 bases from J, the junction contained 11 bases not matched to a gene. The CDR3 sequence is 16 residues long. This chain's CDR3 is CSVIGTGREANYGYTF. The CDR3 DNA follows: TGCAGCGTCATAGGGACAGGGCGTGAAGCTAACTATGGCTACACCTTC.

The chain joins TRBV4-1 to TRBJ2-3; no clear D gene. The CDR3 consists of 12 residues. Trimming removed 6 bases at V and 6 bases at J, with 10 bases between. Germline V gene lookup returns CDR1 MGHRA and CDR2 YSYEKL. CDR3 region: CASSYLSDTQYF. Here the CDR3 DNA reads TGCGCCAGCAGTTATTTATCGGATACGCAGTATTTT.

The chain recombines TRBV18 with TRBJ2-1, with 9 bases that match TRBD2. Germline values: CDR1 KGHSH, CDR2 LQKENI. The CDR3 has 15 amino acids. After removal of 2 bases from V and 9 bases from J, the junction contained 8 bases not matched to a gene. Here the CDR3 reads CASSPTGTSLGEQFF. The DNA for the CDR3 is TGTGCCAGCTCACCAACCGGGACTAGCTTGGGTGAGCAGTTCTTC.

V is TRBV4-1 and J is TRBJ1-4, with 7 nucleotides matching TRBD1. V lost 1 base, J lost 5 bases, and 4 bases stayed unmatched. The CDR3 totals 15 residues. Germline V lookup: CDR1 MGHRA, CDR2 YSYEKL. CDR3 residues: CASSQAGTANEKLFF. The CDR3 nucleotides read TGCGCCAGCAGCCAAGCCGGGACAGCAAATGAAAAACTGTTTTTT.

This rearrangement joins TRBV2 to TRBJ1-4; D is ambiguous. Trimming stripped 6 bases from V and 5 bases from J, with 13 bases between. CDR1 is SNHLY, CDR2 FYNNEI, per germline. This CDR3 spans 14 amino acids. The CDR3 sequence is CASRKGRPNEKLFF. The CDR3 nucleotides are TGTGCCAGCAGGAAGGGAAGACCGAATGAAAAACTGTTTTTT.

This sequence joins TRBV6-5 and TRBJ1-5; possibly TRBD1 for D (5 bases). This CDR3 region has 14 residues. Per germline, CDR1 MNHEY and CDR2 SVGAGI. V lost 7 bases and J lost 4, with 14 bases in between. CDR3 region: CASTAGLGNQPQHF. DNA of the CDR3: TGTGCCAGCACAGCGGGGCTGGGAAATCAGCCCCAGCATTTT.

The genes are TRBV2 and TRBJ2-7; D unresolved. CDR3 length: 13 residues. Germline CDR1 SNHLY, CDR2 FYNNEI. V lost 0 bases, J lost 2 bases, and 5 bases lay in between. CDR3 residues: CASSEADPYEQYF. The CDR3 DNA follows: TGTGCCAGCAGTGAAGCGGATCCCTACGAGCAGTACTTC.